These 30 T cell receptor beta chains originate from one sample sequenced in a study of blood T cell repertoires in COVID-19. Clones were read by immunoSEQ multiplex PCR, and TCRdb kept only the in-frame ones, dropping some. This table holds 200,000 or so clones, roughly 80% found once. Sequencing was performed on peripheral blood. The receptors were sampled from a man aged 55-75 years with COVID-19, enrolled during active disease.

This chain links TRBV10-1 with TRBJ2-2; the D gene is possibly TRBD2 (5 bases). V was cut by 2 bases and J by 0 bases, with 7 bases left in between. Germline loops: CDR1 WNHNN, CDR2 SYGVQD (reference sequence). The CDR3 sequence is 15 residues long. This CDR3 is CASSESGTNTGELFF. CDR3 sequence (DNA): TGCGCCAGCAGTGAGAGCGGTACGAACACCGGGGAGCTGTTTTTT.

A few counts support this clone. This sequence joins TRBV6-5 and TRBJ1-4; D is possibly TRBD1 (6 bases). The CDR3 covers 14 residues. Trimming stripped 6 bases from V and 8 bases from J, with 16 bases between. From germline, CDR1 is MNHEY and CDR2 SVGAGI. CDR3 sequence (DNA): TGTGCCAGCAGAGGACAGCCGATTGGGGAAAAACTGTTTTTT. It encodes CASRGQPIGEKLFF.

This clone was seen more than once but under ten times. The gene calls are TRBV5-1 and TRBJ2-3, with TRBD1 matching over 7 bases. The CDR3 length is 14 residues. J gave up 4 bases and V 7 bases, and 9 bases lay outside the gene matches. Looked up from germline, CDR1 is SGHRS and CDR2 is YFSETQ. This chain's CDR3 is CASGFKGGADTQYF. CDR3 in DNA: TGCGCCAGCGGATTCAAAGGGGGCGCAGATACGCAGTATTTT. Together with reference TRBV5-1 and TRBJ2-3, the CDR3 gives the full variable domain: KAGVTQTPRYLIKTRGQQVTLSCSPISGHRSVSWYQQTPGQGLQFLFEYFSETQRNKGNFPGRFSGRQFSNSRSEMNVSTLELGDSALYLCASGFKGGADTQYFGPGTRLTVL.

The gene calls are TRBV3-1 (or the pseudogene TRBV3-2) and TRBJ2-2; 9 positions match TRBD1. The CDR3 runs 16 residues. Germline CDR1 and CDR2: LGHDT and YNNKEL (reference sequence). V lost 4 bases and J lost 5; bases outside the gene matches: 8. CDR3 in amino acids: CASSRLQGAQTGELFF. Written as DNA, the CDR3 is TGTGCCAGCAGCCGACTACAGGGGGCTCAGACCGGGGAGCTGTTTTTT.

This clone was detected only once. This chain joins TRBV27 and TRBJ2-7, with D perhaps matching TRBD1 (6 bases). Germline V gene sequence: CDR1 MNHEY, CDR2 SMNVEV (reference sequence). V dropped 6 bases and J dropped 6 bases, with 21 bases sitting between them. The CDR3 is 15 residues long. CDR3 sequence: CASSPRGGYHREQYF. DNA of the CDR3: TGTGCCAGCAGCCCCCGAGGGGGATACCATCGCGAGCAGTACTTC.

The rearrangement joins TRBV5-4 to TRBJ2-2, with D possibly being TRBD2 (5 bases). From germline, CDR1 is SGHNT and CDR2 YYREEE (reference sequence). Trimming removed 4 bases at V and 3 bases at J, with 19 bases between. The CDR3 totals 17 residues. Here the CDR3 reads CASSNPSRGRDTGELFF. For the CDR3, the DNA is TGTGCCAGCAGCAACCCTTCTCGGGGTCGAGACACCGGGGAGCTGTTTTTT.

The gene calls are TRBV7-2 and TRBJ1-5, with D maybe TRBD1 (5 bases). Germline CDR1 and CDR2: SGHTA and FQGNSA. The CDR3 totals 14 residues. Trimming cost V 5 bases and J 2 bases, with 10 bases left between them. The CDR3 DNA reads as TGTGCCAGCAGCGGGGGGTTGGGCAATCAGCCCCAGCATTTT. Encoded protein: CASSGGLGNQPQHF.

The chain combines TRBV7-9 with TRBJ2-4; 10 nucleotides line up with TRBD1. CDR3 size: 16 residues. V lost 4 bases, J lost 1 base, and 4 bases stayed unmatched. The germline V gene encodes CDR1 SEHNR and CDR2 FQNEAQ (reference sequence). This CDR3 reads CASSSEGQGAKNIQYF. The CDR3, as DNA: TGTGCCAGCAGCTCTGAGGGACAGGGGGCCAAAAACATTCAGTACTTC.

The rearrangement joins TRBV27 to TRBJ2-7, with 8 bases matching TRBD2. Germline lookup yields CDR1 MNHEY and CDR2 SMNVEV (reference sequence). The CDR3 is 14 amino acids. V shed 6 bases, J shed 2 bases, and the junction held 6 bases outside the gene matches. CDR3 nucleotides: TGTGCCAGCAGCCGTCCGGGGGGGACCTACGAGCAGTACTTC. Its translation: CASSRPGGTYEQYF.

The chain is built from TRBV11-2 and TRBJ2-7; no clear D gene. CDR3 size: 13 residues. Trimming cost V 5 bases and J 0 bases, with 8 bases left between them. Germline loops: CDR1 SGHAT, CDR2 FQNNGV. CDR3 sequence: CASSHSSSYEQYF. CDR3 sequence (DNA): TGTGCCAGCAGCCATAGCAGCTCCTACGAGCAGTACTTC.

The rearrangement uses TRBV30 and TRBJ1-2, with D hard to call. The CDR3 is made up of 13 amino acids. V dropped 4 bases and J dropped 8 bases, with 17 bases sitting between them. Per the germline V gene, CDR1 is GTSNPN and CDR2 is SVGIG (reference sequence). In nucleotides, the CDR3 is TGTGCCTGGAATGAGGGAGCCATCTGGGGCTACACCTTC. Its protein is CAWNEGAIWGYTF.

The J gene is TRBJ1-5, the V gene TRBV7-9; 7 nucleotides line up with TRBD1. V lost 5 bases to trimming and J lost 0 bases; unmatched junction nucleotides: 16. The CDR3 runs to 19 residues. CDR1 and CDR2 (germline): SEHNR, FQNEAQ (reference sequence). The CDR3 protein is CASSPLPQKTGFSNQPQHF. For the CDR3, the DNA is TGTGCCAGCAGCCCATTACCCCAGAAGACAGGGTTTAGCAATCAGCCCCAGCATTTT.

The gene calls are TRBV7-9 and TRBJ1-1; the D is unclear. Germline V gene data show CDR1 as SEHNR and CDR2 as FQNEAQ (reference sequence). The CDR3 extends over 14 amino acids. V lost 1 base and J 5 bases, leaving 11 bases between the germline ends. The CDR3 loop reads CASSLVPGRTEAFF. For the CDR3, the DNA is TGTGCCAGCAGCTTAGTCCCCGGGAGGACTGAAGCTTTCTTT.

CDR3 nucleotides: TGTGCCAGCAGCGTTACCGGGACCGGGGGGGGCTACACCTTC. The encoded protein is CASSVTGTGGGYTF. The chain employs TRBV9 and TRBJ1-2; possibly TRBD1 for D (5 bases). The germline V gene has CDR1 SGDLS and CDR2 YYNGEE. This CDR3 comprises 14 residues. The V end was cut by 2 bases, the J end by 8 bases, with 16 bases between.

This sequence joins TRBV28 and TRBJ1-5, with no clear D. Trimming removed 7 bases from V and 1 base from J, with 14 bases in between. Germline loops: CDR1 MDHEN, CDR2 SYDVKM. The CDR3 sequence is 15 residues long. CDR3 DNA sequence: TGTGCCAGCACTGAGACTCTCACAAGCAATCAGCCCCAGCATTTT. It yields the protein CASTETLTSNQPQHF.

This clone was recorded a few times. The chain employs TRBV11-1 and TRBJ1-1; 7 bases are a match to TRBD1. V trimming: 0 bases; J trimming: 6 bases; junction bases outside the gene matches: 7. The CDR3 consists of 15 residues. CDR1 and CDR2 from the germline V gene are SGHAT and FQDESV (reference sequence). The chain's CDR3 is CASSLARGRGAEAFF. Here the CDR3 DNA reads TGTGCCAGCAGCTTAGCTCGGGGCAGGGGGGCTGAAGCTTTCTTT.

This chain uses TRBV2 with TRBJ2-5; 9 bases match TRBD1. Germline values: CDR1 SNHLY, CDR2 FYNNEI. Unmatched junction bases numbered 8, after V lost 8 bases and J lost 4 bases. This CDR3 has 14 residues. CDR3 amino acids: CASRDRVRGETQYF. In DNA form, the CDR3 reads TGTGCCAGCCGGGACAGGGTCCGAGGAGAGACCCAGTACTTC. The full variable domain, rest sourced from reference TRBV2 and TRBJ2-5, is EPEVTQTPSHQVTQMGQEVILRCVPISNHLYFYWYRQILGQKVEFLVSFYNNEISEKSEIFDDQFSVERPDGSNFTLKIRSTKLEDSAMYFCASRDRVRGETQYFGPGTRLLVL.

The chain couples TRBV5-6 to TRBJ2-7; 14 bases align to TRBD2. The CDR3 extends over 15 amino acids. V dropped 3 bases and J dropped 4; count of bases not matched to a gene: 3. Germline values: CDR1 SGHDT, CDR2 YYEEEE. CDR3: CASSWGTSGSYEQYF. The DNA for the CDR3 is TGTGCCAGCAGCTGGGGGACTAGCGGGAGTTACGAGCAGTACTTC. Drawing the rest from reference TRBV5-6 and TRBJ2-7, the complete variable domain is DAGVTQSPTHLIKTRGQQVTLRCSPKSGHDTVSWYQQALGQGPQFIFQYYEEEERQRGNFPDRFSGHQFPNYSSELNVNALLLGDSALYLCASSWGTSGSYEQYFGPGTRLTVT.

The J gene is TRBJ2-5, the V gene TRBV25-1; D gene unclear. CDR1 MGHDK and CDR2 SYGVNS come from the germline V gene. The V end lost 8 bases, the J end lost 7 bases, and 14 bases lay between the germline ends. CDR3 size: 12 residues. For the CDR3, the DNA is TGTGCCAGCGTTGATTCGTTTAGGACCCAGTACTTC. It encodes CASVDSFRTQYF.

CDR3 nucleotide sequence: TGTGCCAGCAGCGTAGGTAGCGGGAGGGCCGTAGTAAAGAATGAGCAGTTCTTC. This gives the protein CASSVGSGRAVVKNEQFF. This chain connects TRBV9 to TRBJ2-1; 11 bases are shared with TRBD2. Trimming took 0 bases from V and 7 from J; bases not matched to a gene: 12. Germline assignment: CDR1 SGDLS and CDR2 YYNGEE. The CDR3 spans 18 residues.

CDR3 loop: CASSRQGASYEQYF. Here the CDR3 DNA reads TGTGCCAGCAGCCGACAGGGGGCCTCCTACGAGCAGTACTTC. The genes are TRBV28 and TRBJ2-7; 10 nucleotides match TRBD1. CDR1 and CDR2 from the germline V gene are MDHEN and SYDVKM. V was pared by 6 bases and J by 0 bases, with 2 bases of the junction left unmatched. The CDR3 covers 14 residues. The variable domain in full, with the rest retrieved from reference TRBV28 and TRBJ2-7, is DVKVTQSSRYLVKRTGEKVFLECVQDMDHENMFWYRQDPGLGLRLIYFSYDVKMKEKGDIPEGYSVSREKKERFSLILESASTNQTSMYLCASSRQGASYEQYFGPGTRLTVT.

This clone was seen more than once but under ten times. The rearrangement uses TRBV5-1 and TRBJ2-3; D may be TRBD1 (6 bases). V was trimmed by 6 bases and J by 1 base, leaving 15 bases between them. The CDR3 is made up of 15 amino acids. Germline V gives CDR1 SGHRS, CDR2 YFSETQ. The DNA for the CDR3 is TGCGCCAGCACCCCAGGGGAAGGTCGCACAGATACGCAGTATTTT. It yields the protein CASTPGEGRTDTQYF.

The chain recombines TRBV11-2 with TRBJ1-1; TRBD1 aligns across 9 bases. CDR1 and CDR2 (germline): SGHAT, FQNNGV. The CDR3 runs 12 residues. V trimming: 5 bases; J trimming: 8 bases; junction bases outside the gene matches: 3. DNA for the CDR3: TGTGCCAGCAGCCGGACAGGGGAGGAAGCTTTCTTT. It yields the protein CASSRTGEEAFF.

This rearrangement joins TRBV9 to TRBJ1-2; tentative D call: TRBD1 (5 bases). Per germline, CDR1 SGDLS and CDR2 YYNGEE. The CDR3 has 12 residues. Trimming removed 3 bases from V and 9 bases from J, with 12 bases in between. CDR3 nucleotide sequence: TGTGCCAGCAGCGCCGACTTGGGGCGCTACACCTTC. It specifies CASSADLGRYTF.

The chain employs TRBV27 and TRBJ1-6; weak D call: TRBD1 (5 bases). The CDR3 runs 17 residues. Germline CDR1 is MNHEY and CDR2 is SMNVEV (reference sequence). The V and J ends lost 11 bases and 0 bases respectively, with 20 bases between them. CDR3 loop: CAASRAGPPSYNSPLHF. Written as DNA, the CDR3 is TGTGCCGCCAGCAGGGCAGGTCCCCCCTCCTATAATTCACCCCTCCACTTT.

The CDR3 region is CASSQDPVSSNTGELFF. DNA of the CDR3: TGTGCCAGCAGCCAAGATCCCGTATCAAGCAACACCGGGGAGCTGTTTTTT. The rearrangement uses TRBV3-1 (or the pseudogene TRBV3-2) and TRBJ2-2; D is ambiguous. Germline loops: CDR1 LGHDT, CDR2 YNNKEL (reference sequence). CDR3 length: 17 amino acids. V lost 0 bases, J lost 2 bases, and 13 bases lay in between.

CDR3 DNA: TGTGCCAGCAGCCCCGGTTACCTTGGCAATGAGCAGTTCTTC. Translated, it gives CASSPGYLGNEQFF. The chain has TRBV7-6 and TRBJ2-1; D is unresolved. The germline V and J ends were trimmed by 5 bases and 6 bases, with 14 bases remaining between them. Germline V gene lookup returns CDR1 SGHVS and CDR2 FNYEAQ. This CDR3 contains 14 residues.

This clone was seen a few times. The V call is TRBV11-2, the J call TRBJ1-4; TRBD1 agrees at 9 bases. Losses at the gene ends were 0 bases for V and 6 bases for J; bases not matched to a gene: 2. This CDR3 spans 15 amino acids. Germline V gives CDR1 SGHAT, CDR2 FQNNGV. DNA for the CDR3: TGTGCCAGCAGCTTAGAGGGGACAGGGCATGAAAAACTGTTTTTT. This encodes CASSLEGTGHEKLFF.

This clone was detected only once. CDR3 nucleotides: TGTGCCAGTAGTAGAGCACAGGGGAATCAGCCCCAGCATTTT. Amino acid sequence: CASSRAQGNQPQHF. V gene TRBV19 combines with J gene TRBJ1-5; 7 bases are shared with TRBD1. CDR1 and CDR2 from the germline V gene are LNHDA and SQIVND (reference sequence). Losses at the gene ends were 4 bases for V and 4 bases for J; bases not matched to a gene: 4. CDR3 length: 14 amino acids.

About this clone: This specimen includes other DNA sequences encoding the same CDR3. The chain carries TRBV5-1 and TRBJ1-2; a weak D match, TRBD1 (6 bases). The CDR3 sequence is 12 residues long. The V end was cut by 4 bases, the J end by 4 bases, with 8 bases between. Per the germline V gene, CDR1 is SGHRS and CDR2 is YFSETQ. The CDR3 here is CASSLDSYGYTF. The CDR3 nucleotides read TGCGCCAGCAGCCTGGACAGCTATGGCTACACCTTC.